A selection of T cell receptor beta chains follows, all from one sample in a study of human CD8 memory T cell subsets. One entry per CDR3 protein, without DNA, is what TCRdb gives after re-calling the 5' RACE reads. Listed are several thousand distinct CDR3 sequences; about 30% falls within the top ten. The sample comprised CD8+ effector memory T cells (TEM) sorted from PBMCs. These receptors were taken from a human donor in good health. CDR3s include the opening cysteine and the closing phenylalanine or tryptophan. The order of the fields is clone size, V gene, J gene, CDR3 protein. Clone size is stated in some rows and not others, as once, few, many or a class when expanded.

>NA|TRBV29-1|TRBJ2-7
CSVEKGNSYEQYF
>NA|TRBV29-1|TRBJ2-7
CSVVVLGASEQYF
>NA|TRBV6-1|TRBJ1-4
CASSEAQGAGEKLFF
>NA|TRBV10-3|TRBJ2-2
CAISALAGVPTGELFF
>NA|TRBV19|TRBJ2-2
CASSLGAGELFF
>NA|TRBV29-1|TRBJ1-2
CSVRTGTGYGYTF
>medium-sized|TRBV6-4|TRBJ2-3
CASSDRPTDTQYF
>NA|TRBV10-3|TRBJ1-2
CAISEGQNYGYTF
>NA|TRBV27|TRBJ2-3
CASSFQAASTDTQYF
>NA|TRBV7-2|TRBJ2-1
CASSYIWVEANNEQFF
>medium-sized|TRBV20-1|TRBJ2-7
CSASQWTSVSEQYF
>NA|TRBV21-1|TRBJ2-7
CASSAGTSGTSYEQYF
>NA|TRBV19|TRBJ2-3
CASSPPGHPQYF
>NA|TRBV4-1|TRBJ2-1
CASSHVREVGNEQFF
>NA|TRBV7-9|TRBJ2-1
CASSSTGSSGDEQFF
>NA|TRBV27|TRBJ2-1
CASSRRTAENSYNEQFF
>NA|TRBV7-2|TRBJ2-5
CASSLGRDRTGKETQYF
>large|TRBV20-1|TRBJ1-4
CSARDLTEKLFF
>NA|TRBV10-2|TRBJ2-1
CASAAGASYNEQFF
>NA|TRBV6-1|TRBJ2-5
CASSEGNMGAETQYF
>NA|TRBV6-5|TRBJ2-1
CASSTHPNEQFF
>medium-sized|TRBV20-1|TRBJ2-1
CSASSASGAGGGGEQFF
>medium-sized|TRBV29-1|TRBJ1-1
CSVAESEGREAFF
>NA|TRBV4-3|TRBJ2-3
CASSQDKNDFTDTQYF
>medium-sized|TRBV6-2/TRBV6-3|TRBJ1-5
CASSLMGTQPQHF
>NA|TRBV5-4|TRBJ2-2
CASSLDLAEVTGELFF
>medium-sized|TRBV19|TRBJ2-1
CAVGGTSYNEQFF
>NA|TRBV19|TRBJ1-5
CASSTGAESQPQHF
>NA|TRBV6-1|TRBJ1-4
CASTPSWGELFF
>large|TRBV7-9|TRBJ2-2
CASVAPGRNTGELFF
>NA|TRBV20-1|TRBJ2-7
CSARDGKRDYEQYF
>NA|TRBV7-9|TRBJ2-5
CASSQRLDEGTQYF
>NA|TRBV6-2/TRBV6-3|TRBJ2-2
CASLSGTGDVGELFF
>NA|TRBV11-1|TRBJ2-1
CASSASGGGATEQFF
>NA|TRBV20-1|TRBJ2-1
CSARDLTGGIDEQFF
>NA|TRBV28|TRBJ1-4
CASSRGQGDEKLFF